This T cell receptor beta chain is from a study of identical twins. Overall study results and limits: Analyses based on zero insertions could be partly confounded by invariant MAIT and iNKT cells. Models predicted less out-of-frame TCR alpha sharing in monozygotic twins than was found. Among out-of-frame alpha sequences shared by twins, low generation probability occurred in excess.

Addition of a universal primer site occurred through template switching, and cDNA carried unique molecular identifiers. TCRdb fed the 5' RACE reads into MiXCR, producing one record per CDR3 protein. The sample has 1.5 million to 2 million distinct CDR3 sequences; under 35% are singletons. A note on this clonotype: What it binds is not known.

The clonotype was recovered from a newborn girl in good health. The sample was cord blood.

The CDR3 protein is CASSKARDRGGNEQFF. CDR3 DNA sequence: TGTGCCAGCAGCAAAGCCCGGGACAGGGGAGGCAATGAGCAGTTCTTC. The chain joins TRBV21-1 to TRBJ2-1; the D segment call TRBD1 is taken from the table without a DNA check. TRBV21-1 is a pseudogene segment. The CDR3 extends over 16 amino acids.